Here is one TCR beta chain with its context. Antigen specificity is unknown. This specimen belongs to a study of T cell responses to AZD1222 COVID-19 vaccine. Overall study findings and caveats: Just a handful of people given AZD1222 tested seropositive at baseline. Repertoire sampling occurred only after the peak T cell response.

Repertoires were generated with immunoSEQ multiplex PCR, while TCRdb's copy carries only in-frame clones and drops some. The data contain approximately 150,000 clones, around 90% of them seen just once; the ten biggest clones take up approximately 1.5%. There are 13 residues in the CDR3. V dropped 3 bases and J dropped 0 bases, with 6 bases sitting between them. Per the germline V gene, CDR1 is MNHEY and CDR2 is SMNVEV (reference sequence). The chain has TRBV27 and TRBJ2-7; D not resolved. The clonotype originates from an adult in good health. Sample: peripheral blood, taken on day 0 of AZD1222 vaccination. CDR3: CASSFRPSYEQYF. Here the CDR3 DNA reads TGTGCCAGCAGTTTCCGACCCTCCTACGAGCAGTACTTC.